This TCR beta chain is from a study of vaccination effects on CD4 cells after COVID-19. Germline V lookup: CDR1 SEHNR, CDR2 FQNEAQ (reference sequence). CDR3 length: 16 amino acids. V gave up 2 bases and J gave up 1 base; unmatched junction bases: 6. ViraFEST assay sequencing came after antigen-specific CD4+ T cells were expanded with viral peptide pools. Subsequent to a culture period of less than twelve days, CD4+ T cells were isolated. Nucleocapsid antibodies were negative in the vaccine recipients, who had never had SARS-CoV-2 infection. Measured with immunoSEQ multiplex PCR; TCRdb has only the in-frame clones, and not every one. This sample yields tens of thousands of clones, of which approximately 74% are seen a single time; approximately 10% belongs to the top ten. As for this clone: What it binds is unknown.

V is TRBV7-9 and J is TRBJ2-5; 8 positions match TRBD2. The clonotype originates from a human donor who received a COVID-19 vaccine. The material sequenced was CD4+ T cells from PBMCs cultured with HCoV-NL63 spike peptides, taken before COVID-19 vaccination. The chain's CDR3 is CASSLITSGAQETQYF. The CDR3 nucleotides read TGTGCCAGCAGCTTAATAACTAGCGGAGCCCAAGAGACCCAGTACTTC.